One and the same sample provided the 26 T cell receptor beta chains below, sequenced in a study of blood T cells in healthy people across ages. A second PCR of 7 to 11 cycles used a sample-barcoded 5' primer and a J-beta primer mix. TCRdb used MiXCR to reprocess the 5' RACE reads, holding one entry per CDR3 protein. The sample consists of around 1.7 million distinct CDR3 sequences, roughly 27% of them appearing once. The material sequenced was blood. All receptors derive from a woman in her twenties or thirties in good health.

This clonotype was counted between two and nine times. In nucleotides, the CDR3 is TGTGCCATCAGTGGGGGAGGCTATCAGCCCCAGCATTTT. Protein: CAISGGGYQPQHF. The rearrangement links TRBV10-3 to TRBJ1-5, with D unclear. This CDR3 spans 13 amino acids. Germline CDR1 is ENHRY and CDR2 is SYGVKD. V lost 4 bases to trimming and J lost 5 bases, with 9 bases between them.

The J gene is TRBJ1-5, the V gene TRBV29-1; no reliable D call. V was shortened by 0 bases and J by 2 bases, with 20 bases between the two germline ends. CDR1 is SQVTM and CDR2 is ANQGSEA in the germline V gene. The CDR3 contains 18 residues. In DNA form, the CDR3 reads TGCAGCGTTGAAGATGAGCTTGAACGCCCTTTGGGCAATCAGCCCCAGCATTTT. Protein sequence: CSVEDELERPLGNQPQHF.

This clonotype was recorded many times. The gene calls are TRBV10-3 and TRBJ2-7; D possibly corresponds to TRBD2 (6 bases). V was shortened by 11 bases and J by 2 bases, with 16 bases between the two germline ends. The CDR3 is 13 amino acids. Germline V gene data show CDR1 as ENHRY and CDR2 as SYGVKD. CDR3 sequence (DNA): TGTGCCGGCGCCCCGGGAGCCCCCTACGAGCAGTACTTC. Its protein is CAGAPGAPYEQYF.

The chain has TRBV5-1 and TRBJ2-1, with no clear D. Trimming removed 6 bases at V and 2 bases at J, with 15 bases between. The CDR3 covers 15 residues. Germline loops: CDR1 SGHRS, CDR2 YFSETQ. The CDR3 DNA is TGCGCCAGCAACGAAGACGGTGGAGCCTACAATGAGCAGTTCTTC. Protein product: CASNEDGGAYNEQFF.

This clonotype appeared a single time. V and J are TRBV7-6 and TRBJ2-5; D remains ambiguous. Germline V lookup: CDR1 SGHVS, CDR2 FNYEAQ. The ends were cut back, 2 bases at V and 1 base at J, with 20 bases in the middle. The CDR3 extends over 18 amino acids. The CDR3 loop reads CASSLRVLAGSSQETQYF. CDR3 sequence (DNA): TGTGCCAGCAGCTTACGTGTCTTGGCAGGTAGTAGCCAAGAGACCCAGTACTTC.

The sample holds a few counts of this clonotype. CDR3 nucleotide sequence: TGTGCCAGTAGTGCTAGCGGGAGGGCCTACGAGCAGTACTTC. Translation: CASSASGRAYEQYF. The chain carries TRBV19 and TRBJ2-5; TRBD2 matches at 12 bases. The better agreement between TRBJ2-7 and the DNA end casts doubt on the J call. The length of the CDR3 is 14 residues. From germline, CDR1 is LNHDA and CDR2 SQIVND (reference sequence).

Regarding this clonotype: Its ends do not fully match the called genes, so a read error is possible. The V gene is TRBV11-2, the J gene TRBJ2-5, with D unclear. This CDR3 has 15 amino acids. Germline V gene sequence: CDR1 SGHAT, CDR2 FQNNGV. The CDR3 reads CASSPPAATQETQHF. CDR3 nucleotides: TGTGCCAGCAGCCCACCGGCAGCCACCCAAGAGACCCAGCACTTC.

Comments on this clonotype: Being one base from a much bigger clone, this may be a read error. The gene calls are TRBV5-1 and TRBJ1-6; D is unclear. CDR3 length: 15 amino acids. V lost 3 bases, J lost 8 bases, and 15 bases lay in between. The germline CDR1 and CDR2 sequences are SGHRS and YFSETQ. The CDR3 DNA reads TGCGCCAGCAGCTGGGCCGGGAAACTCGATTCACCCCTCCACTTT. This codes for CASSWAGKLDSPLHF.

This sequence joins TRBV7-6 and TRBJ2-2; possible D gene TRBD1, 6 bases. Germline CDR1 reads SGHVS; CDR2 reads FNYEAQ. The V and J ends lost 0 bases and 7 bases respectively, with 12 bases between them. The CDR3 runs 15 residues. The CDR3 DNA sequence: TGTGCCAGCAGCTTAGCAGGGGGAGTTGGCGGGGAGCTGTTTTTT. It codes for CASSLAGGVGGELFF.

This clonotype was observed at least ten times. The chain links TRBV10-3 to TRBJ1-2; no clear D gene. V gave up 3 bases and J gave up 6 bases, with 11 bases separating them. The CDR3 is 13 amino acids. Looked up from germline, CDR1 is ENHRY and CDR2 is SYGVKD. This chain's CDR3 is CAISDSGFNGYTF. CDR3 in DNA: TGTGCCATCAGTGATTCCGGGTTCAATGGCTACACCTTC.

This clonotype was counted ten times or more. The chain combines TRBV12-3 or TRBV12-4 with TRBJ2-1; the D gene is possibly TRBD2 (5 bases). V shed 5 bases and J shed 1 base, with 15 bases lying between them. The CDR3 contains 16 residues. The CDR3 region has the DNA TGTGCCAGCAGTCCTCTGCTTAGCGTATCCTACAATGAGCAGTTCTTC. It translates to CASSPLLSVSYNEQFF.

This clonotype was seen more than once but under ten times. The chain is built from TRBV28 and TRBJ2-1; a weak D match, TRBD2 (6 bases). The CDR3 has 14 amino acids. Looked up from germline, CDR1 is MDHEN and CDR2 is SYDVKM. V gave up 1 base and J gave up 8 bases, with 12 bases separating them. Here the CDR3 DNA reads TGTGCCAGCAGTTTATTTCGGGGAGGCGATGAGCAGTTCTTC. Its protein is CASSLFRGGDEQFF.

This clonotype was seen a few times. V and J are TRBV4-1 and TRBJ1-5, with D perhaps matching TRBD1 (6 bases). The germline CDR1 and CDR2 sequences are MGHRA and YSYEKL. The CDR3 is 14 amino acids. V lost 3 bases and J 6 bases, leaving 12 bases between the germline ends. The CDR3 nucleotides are TGCGCCAGCAGCCAGAGCAGGGGCGGTCAGCCCCAGCATTTT. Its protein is CASSQSRGGQPQHF.

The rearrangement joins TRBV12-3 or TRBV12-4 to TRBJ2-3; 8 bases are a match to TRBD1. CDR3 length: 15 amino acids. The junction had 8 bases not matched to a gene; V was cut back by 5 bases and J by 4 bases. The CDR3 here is CASSQDRVGADTQYF. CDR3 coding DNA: TGTGCCAGCAGTCAGGACAGGGTCGGCGCAGATACGCAGTATTTT.

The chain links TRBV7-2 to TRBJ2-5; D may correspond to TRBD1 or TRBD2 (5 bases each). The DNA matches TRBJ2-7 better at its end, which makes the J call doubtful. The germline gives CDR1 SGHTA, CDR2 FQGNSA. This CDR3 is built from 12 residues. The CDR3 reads CANQGPQGEQYF. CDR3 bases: TGTGCCAACCAGGGACCTCAGGGCGAGCAGTACTTC.

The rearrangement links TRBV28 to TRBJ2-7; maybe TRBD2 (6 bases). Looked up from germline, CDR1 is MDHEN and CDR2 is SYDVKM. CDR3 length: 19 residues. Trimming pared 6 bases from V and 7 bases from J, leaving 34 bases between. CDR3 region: CASSPLPGAWRALGNEQYF. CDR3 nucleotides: TGTGCCAGCAGCCCCCTTCCTGGGGCCTGGAGGGCATTGGGCAATGAGCAGTACTTC.

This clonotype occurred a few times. This CDR3 reads CSASQLAGGTDTQYF. In DNA, the CDR3 is TGCAGTGCTAGTCAATTAGCGGGGGGCACAGATACGCAGTATTTT. The rearrangement uses TRBV20-1 and TRBJ2-3, with TRBD2 matching over 9 bases. V was clipped by 3 bases and J by 1 base; unmatched bases: 5. This CDR3 is built from 15 residues. CDR1 DFQATT and CDR2 SNEGSKA come from the germline V gene (reference sequence).

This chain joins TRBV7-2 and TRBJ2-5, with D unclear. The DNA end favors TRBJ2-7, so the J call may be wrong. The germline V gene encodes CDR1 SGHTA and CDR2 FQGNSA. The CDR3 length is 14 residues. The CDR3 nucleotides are TGTGCCAGCAGCCAGGCCAGCGTGGGCTACGAGCAGTACTTC. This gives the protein CASSQASVGYEQYF.

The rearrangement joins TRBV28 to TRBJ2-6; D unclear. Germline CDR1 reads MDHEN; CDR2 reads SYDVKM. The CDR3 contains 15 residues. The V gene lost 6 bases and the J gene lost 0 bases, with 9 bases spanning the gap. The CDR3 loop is CASRPRISGANVLTF. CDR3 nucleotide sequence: TGTGCCAGCAGGCCTCGGATCTCTGGGGCCAACGTCCTGACTTTC.

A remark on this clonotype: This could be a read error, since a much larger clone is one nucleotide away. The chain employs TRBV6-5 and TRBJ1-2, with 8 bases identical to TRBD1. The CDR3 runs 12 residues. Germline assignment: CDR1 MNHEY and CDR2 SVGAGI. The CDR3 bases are TGTGCCGGCAGTTACACCAGACAGGGGTACACCTTC. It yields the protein CAGSYTRQGYTF.

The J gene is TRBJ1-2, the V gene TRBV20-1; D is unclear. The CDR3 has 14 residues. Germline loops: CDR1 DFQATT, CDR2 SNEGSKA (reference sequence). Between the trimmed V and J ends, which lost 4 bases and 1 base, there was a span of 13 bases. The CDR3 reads CSATRQLINYGYTF. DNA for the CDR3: TGCAGTGCTACACGGCAGTTAATTAACTATGGCTACACCTTC.

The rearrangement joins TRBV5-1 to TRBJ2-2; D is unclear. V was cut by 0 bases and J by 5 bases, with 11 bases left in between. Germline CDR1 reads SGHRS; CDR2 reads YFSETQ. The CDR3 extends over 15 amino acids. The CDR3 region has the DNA TGCGCCAGCAGCTTGGCCCTCGGCACAACCGGGGAGCTGTTTTTT. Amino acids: CASSLALGTTGELFF.

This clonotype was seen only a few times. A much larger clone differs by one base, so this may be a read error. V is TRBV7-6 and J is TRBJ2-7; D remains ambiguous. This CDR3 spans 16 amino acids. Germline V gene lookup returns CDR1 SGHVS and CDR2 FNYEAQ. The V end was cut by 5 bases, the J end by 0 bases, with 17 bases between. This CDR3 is CASSPAPYRSSYEQYF. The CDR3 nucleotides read TGTGCCAGCAGCCCAGCCCCCTATCGGAGCTCCTACGAGCAGTACTTC.

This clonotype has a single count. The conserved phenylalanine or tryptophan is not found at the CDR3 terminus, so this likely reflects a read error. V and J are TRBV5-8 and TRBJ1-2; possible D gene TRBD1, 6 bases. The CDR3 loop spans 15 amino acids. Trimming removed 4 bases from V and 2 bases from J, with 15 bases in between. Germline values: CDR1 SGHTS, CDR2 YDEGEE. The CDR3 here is CASSDSRGRNYGYTL. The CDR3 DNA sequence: TGTGCCAGCAGCGACAGCCGGGGGCGGAACTATGGCTACACCCTC.

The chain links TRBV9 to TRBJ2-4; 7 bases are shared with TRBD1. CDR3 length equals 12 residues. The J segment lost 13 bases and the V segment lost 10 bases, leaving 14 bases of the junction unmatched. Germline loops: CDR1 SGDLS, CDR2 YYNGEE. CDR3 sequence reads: CASSRGYGEQYF. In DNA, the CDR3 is TGTGCCTCGAGCAGGGGGTATGGTGAGCAGTACTTC.

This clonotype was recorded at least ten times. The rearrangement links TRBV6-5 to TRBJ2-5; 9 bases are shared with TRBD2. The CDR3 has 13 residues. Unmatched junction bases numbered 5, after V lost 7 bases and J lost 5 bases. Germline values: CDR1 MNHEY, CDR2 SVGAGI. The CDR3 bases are TGTGCCAGCAAGATCAGCGGGGGGGAGACCCAGTACTTC. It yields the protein CASKISGGETQYF.